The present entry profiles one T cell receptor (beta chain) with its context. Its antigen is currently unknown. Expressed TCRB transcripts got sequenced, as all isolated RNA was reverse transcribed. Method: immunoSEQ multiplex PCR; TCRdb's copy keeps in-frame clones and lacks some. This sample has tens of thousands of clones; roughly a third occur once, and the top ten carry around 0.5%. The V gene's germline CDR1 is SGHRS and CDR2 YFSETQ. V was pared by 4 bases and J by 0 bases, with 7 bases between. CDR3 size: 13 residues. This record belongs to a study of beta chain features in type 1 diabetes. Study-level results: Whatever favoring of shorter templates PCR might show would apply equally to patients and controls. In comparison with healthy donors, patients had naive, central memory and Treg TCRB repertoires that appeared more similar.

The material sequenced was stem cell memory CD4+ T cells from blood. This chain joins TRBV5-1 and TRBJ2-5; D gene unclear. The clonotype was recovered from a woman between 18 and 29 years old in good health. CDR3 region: CASSTQYQETQYF. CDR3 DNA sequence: TGCGCCAGCAGCACCCAGTACCAAGAGACCCAGTACTTC.